This TCR beta chain was found in a study of blood T cell repertoires in COVID-19. Whole-study context: There were acute and convalescent COVID-19 samples, and they came from the United States, Italy and Spain. PBMCs, B-cell-depleted T cells, or T cells were the source of the cDNA or gDNA that made up the material.

Germline CDR1 reads KGHSH; CDR2 reads LQKENI. V was cut by 3 bases and J by 8 bases, with 16 bases left in between. The length of the CDR3 is 15 residues. How the authors handled the data: How many nucleated cells were present was estimated from reference gene primer amplification. Generated by immunoSEQ multiplex PCR, the TCRdb table keeps only in-frame clones and is missing some. V and J calls and clone size are those listed in that table; D and trimming were worked out from the DNA. The sample records about 170,000 clones, more than 70% being singletons. This clonotype originated in a woman aged 70-85 years who had recovered from COVID-19. The rearrangement uses TRBV18 and TRBJ1-4; maybe TRBD1 (6 bases). Sequenced material: peripheral blood. In nucleotides, the CDR3 is TGTGCCAGCTCACCGCCGGCCTCCCAGGGGGAAAAACTGTTTTTT. This codes for CASSPPASQGEKLFF. Looking up the rest from reference TRBV18 and TRBJ1-4 gives the full variable domain: NAGVMQNPRHLVRRRGQEARLRCSPMKGHSHVYWYRQLPEEGLKFMVYLQKENIIDESGMPKERFSAEFPKEGPSILRIQQVVRGDSAAYFCASSPPASQGEKLFFGSGTQLSVL.